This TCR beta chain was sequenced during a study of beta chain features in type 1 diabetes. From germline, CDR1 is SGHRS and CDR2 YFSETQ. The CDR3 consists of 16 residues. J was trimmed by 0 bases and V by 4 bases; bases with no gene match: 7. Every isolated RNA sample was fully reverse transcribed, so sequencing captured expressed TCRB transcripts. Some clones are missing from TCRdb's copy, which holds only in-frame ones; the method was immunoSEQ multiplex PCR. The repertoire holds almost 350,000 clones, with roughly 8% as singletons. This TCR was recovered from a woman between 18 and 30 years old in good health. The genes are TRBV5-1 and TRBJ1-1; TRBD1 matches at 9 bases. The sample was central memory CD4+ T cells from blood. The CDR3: CASSKGQGALNTEAFF. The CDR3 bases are TGCGCCAGCAGCAAGGGACAGGGCGCTCTGAACACTGAAGCTTTCTTT.